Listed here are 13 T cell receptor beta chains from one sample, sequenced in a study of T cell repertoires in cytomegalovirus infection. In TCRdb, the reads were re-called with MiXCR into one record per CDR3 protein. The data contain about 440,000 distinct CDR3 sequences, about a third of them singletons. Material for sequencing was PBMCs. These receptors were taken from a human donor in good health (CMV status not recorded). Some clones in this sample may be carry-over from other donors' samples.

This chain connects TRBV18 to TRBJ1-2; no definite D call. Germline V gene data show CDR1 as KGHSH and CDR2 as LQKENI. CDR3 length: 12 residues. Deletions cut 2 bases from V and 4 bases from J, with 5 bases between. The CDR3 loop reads CASSPSTYGYTF. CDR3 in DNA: TGTGCCAGCTCACCAAGCACCTATGGCTACACCTTC.

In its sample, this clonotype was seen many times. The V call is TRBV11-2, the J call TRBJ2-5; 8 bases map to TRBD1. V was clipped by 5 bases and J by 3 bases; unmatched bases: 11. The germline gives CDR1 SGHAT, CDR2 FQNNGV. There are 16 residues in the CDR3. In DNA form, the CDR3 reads TGTGCCAGCAGCCCGGGCGGCGGGACAGGAGAAGAGACCCAGTACTTC. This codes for CASSPGGGTGEETQYF. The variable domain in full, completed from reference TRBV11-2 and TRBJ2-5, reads EAGVAQSPRYKIIEKRQSVAFWCNPISGHATLYWYQQILGQGPKLLIQFQNNGVVDDSQLPKDRFSAERLKGVDSTLKIQPAKLEDSAVYLCASSPGGGTGEETQYFGPGTRLLVL.

The CDR3 bases are TGTGCCAGCAGTGAGTTGGTAGCCGCTCCATCTGGGGACCAGTTCTTC. Translated: CASSELVAAPSGDQFF. The genes are TRBV2 and TRBJ2-1; possibly TRBD1 or TRBD2 for D (5 bases each). V lost 3 bases, J lost 13 bases, and 25 bases lay in between. CDR3 size: 16 residues. Germline lookup yields CDR1 SNHLY and CDR2 FYNNEI.

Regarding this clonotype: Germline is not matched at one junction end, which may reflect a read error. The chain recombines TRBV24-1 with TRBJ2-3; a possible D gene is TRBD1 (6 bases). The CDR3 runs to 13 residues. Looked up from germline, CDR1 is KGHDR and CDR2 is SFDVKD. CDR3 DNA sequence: TGTGCCCCCAGTGATCTAGACAACAGGGCACAGTATTTT. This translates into CAPSDLDNRAQYF.

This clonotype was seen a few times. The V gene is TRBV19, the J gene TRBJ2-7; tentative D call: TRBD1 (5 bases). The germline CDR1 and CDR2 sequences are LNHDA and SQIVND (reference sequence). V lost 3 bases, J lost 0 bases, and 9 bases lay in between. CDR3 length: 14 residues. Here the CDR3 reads CASSMRRGSYEQYF. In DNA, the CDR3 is TGTGCCAGTAGTATGAGAAGGGGCTCCTACGAGCAGTACTTC.

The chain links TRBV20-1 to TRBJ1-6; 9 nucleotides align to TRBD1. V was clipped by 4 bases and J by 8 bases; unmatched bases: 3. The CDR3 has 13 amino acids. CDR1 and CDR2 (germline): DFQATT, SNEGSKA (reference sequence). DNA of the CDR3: TGCAGTGCTACGGGACAGGGCTATTCACCCCTCCACTTT. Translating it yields CSATGQGYSPLHF.

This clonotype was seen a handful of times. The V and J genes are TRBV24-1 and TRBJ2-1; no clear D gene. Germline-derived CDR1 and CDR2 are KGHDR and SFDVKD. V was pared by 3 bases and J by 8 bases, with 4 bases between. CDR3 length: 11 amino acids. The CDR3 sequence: CATSDIYEQFF. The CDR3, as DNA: TGTGCCACCAGTGATATCTATGAGCAGTTCTTC.

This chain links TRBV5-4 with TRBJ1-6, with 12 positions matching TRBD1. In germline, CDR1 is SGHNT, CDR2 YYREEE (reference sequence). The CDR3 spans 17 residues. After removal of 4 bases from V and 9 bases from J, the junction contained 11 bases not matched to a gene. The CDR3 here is CASSGAGQGASSSPLHF. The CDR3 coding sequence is TGTGCCAGCAGCGGGGCGGGACAGGGGGCTTCCAGTTCACCCCTCCACTTT.

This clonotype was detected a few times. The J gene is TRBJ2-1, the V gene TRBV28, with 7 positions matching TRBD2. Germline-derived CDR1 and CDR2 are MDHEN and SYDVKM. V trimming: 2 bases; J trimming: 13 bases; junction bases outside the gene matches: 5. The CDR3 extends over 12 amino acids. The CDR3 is CASSLRTSSQFF. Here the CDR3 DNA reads TGTGCCAGCAGTTTACGGACTAGTAGTCAGTTCTTC.

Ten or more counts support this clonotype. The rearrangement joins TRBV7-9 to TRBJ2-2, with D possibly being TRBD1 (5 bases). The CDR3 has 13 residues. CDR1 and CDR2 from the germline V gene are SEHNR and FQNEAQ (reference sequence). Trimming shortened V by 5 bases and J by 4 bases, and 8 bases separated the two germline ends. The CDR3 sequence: CASSTGFTGELFF. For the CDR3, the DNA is TGTGCCAGCAGCACAGGTTTCACCGGGGAGCTGTTTTTT.

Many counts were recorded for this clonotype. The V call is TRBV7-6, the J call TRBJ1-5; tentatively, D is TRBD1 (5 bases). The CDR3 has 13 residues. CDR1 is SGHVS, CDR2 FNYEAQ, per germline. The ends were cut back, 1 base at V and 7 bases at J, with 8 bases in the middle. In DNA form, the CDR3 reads TGTGCCAGCAGCTTAGGAGGGGAACAGCCCCAGCATTTT. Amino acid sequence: CASSLGGEQPQHF.

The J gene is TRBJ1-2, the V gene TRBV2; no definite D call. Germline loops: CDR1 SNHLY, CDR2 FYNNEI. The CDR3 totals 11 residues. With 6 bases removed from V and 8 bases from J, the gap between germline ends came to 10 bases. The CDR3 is CASRQPGGYTF. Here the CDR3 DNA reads TGTGCCAGCAGACAGCCGGGGGGCTACACCTTC. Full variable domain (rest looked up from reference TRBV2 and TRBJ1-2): EPEVTQTPSHQVTQMGQEVILRCVPISNHLYFYWYRQILGQKVEFLVSFYNNEISEKSEIFDDQFSVERPDGSNFTLKIRSTKLEDSAMYFCASRQPGGYTFGSGTRLTVV.

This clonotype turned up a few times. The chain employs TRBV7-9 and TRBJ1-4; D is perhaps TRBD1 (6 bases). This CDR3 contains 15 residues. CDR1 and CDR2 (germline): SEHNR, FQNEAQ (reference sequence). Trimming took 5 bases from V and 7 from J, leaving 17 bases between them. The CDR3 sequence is CASSPQWTEGEKLFF. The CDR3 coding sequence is TGTGCCAGCAGCCCACAATGGACAGAGGGTGAAAAACTGTTTTTT.